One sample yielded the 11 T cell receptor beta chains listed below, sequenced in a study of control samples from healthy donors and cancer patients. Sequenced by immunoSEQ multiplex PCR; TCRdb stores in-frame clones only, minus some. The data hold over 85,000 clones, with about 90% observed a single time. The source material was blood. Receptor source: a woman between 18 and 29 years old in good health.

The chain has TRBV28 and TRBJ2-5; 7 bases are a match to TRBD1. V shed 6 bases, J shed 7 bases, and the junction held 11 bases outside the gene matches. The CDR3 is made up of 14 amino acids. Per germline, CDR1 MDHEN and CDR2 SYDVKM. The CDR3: CASSHRQGGWTQYF. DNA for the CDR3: TGTGCCAGCAGCCACCGACAGGGTGGCTGGACCCAGTACTTC.

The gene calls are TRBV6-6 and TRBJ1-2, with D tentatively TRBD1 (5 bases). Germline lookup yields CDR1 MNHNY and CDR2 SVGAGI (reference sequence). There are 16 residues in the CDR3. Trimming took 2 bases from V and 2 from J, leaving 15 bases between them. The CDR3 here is CASSYPPGPFNYGYTF. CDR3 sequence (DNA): TGTGCCAGCAGTTACCCTCCGGGACCTTTCAACTATGGCTACACCTTC.

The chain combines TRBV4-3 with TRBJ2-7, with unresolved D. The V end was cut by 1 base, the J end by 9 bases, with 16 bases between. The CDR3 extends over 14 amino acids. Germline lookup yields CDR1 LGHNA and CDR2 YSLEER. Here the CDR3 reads CASSQGGPRSAQYF. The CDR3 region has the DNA TGCGCCAGCAGCCAAGGCGGACCTAGAAGCGCGCAGTACTTC.

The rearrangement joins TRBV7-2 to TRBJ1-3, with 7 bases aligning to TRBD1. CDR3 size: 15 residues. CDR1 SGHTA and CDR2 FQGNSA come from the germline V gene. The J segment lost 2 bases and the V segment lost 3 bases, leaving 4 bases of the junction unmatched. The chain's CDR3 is CASSLDRSTGNTIYF. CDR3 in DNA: TGTGCCAGCAGCTTGGACAGGTCTACTGGAAACACCATATATTTT. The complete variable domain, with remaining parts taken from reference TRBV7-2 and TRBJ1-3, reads GAGVSQSPSNKVTEKGKDVELRCDPISGHTALYWYRQSLGQGLEFLIYFQGNSAPDKSGLPSDRFSAERTGGSVSTLTIQRTQQEDSAVYLCASSLDRSTGNTIYFGEGSWLTVV.

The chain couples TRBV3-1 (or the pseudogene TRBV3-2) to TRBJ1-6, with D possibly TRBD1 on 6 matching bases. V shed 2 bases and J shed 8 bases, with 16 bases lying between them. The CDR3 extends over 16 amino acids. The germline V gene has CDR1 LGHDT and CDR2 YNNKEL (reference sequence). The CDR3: CASSQRGGSRDSPLHF. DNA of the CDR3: TGTGCCAGCAGCCAAAGGGGGGGCAGCCGGGATTCACCCCTCCACTTT.

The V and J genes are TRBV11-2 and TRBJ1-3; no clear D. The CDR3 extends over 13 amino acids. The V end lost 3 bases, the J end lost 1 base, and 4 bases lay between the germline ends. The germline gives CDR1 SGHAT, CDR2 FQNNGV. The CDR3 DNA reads TGTGCCAGCAGCTTTGGTTCTGGAAACACCATATATTTT. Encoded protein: CASSFGSGNTIYF.

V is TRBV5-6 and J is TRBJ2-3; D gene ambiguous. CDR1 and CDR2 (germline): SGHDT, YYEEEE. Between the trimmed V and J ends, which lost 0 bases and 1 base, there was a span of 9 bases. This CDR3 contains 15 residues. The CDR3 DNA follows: TGTGCCAGCAGCTTGGCATCACCCCGCACAGATACGCAGTATTTT. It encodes CASSLASPRTDTQYF.

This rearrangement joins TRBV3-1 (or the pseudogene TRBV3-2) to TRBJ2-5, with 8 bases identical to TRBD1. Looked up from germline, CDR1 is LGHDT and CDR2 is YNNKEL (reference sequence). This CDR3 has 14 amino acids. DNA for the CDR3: TGTGTCCTCCAGGGGGCGTCGCGAAAAGAGACCCAGTACTTC. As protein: CVLQGASRKETQYF.

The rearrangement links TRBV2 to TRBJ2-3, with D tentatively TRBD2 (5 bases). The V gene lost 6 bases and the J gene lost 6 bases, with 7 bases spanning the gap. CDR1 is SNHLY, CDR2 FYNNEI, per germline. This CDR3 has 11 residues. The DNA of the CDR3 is TGTGCCAGCAGGTTAGCGGATACGCAGTATTTT. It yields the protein CASRLADTQYF. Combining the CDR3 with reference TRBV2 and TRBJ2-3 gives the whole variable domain EPEVTQTPSHQVTQMGQEVILRCVPISNHLYFYWYRQILGQKVEFLVSFYNNEISEKSEIFDDQFSVERPDGSNFTLKIRSTKLEDSAMYFCASRLADTQYFGPGTRLTVL.

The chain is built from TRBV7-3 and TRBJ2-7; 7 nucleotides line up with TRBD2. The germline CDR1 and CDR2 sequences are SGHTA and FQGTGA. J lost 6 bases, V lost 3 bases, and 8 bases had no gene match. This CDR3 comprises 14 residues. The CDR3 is CASSLYPQRGEQYF. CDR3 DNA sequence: TGTGCCAGCAGCTTGTATCCACAGCGGGGCGAGCAGTACTTC.

The CDR3 sequence: CASSLRAGMNYGYTF. The CDR3 bases are TGTGCCAGCAGCCTCCGCGCAGGGATGAACTATGGCTACACCTTC. The J gene is TRBJ1-2, the V gene TRBV11-3; tentatively, D is TRBD1 (5 bases). The germline V gene has CDR1 SGHNT and CDR2 YENEEA. The CDR3 has 15 amino acids. V was clipped by 5 bases and J by 2 bases, with 15 bases between them.